What follows are 3 T cell receptor beta chains derived from one specimen sequenced in a study of blood T cell repertoires in COVID-19. Sequenced by immunoSEQ multiplex PCR; TCRdb stores in-frame clones only, minus some. This sample has about 120,000 clones, with more than 75% found just once. Sequenced: peripheral blood. Receptor source: a man in his sixties with acute or convalescent COVID-19.

This chain links TRBV28 with TRBJ2-2; TRBD1 agrees at 7 bases. Trimming cost V 0 bases and J 4 bases; bases outside gene matches: 2. The germline gives CDR1 MDHEN, CDR2 SYDVKM. The CDR3 has 15 residues. The CDR3 DNA follows: TGTGCCAGCAGTTTATGGAGGGGGCGCACCGGGGAGCTGTTTTTT. This encodes CASSLWRGRTGELFF.

This chain's CDR3 is CASSFRTGGVRTGELFF. CDR3 coding DNA: TGTGCCAGCAGTTTTCGTACAGGGGGCGTGCGAACCGGGGAGCTGTTTTTT. The chain carries TRBV6-2 or TRBV6-3 and TRBJ2-2; TRBD1 agrees at 9 bases. V was pared by 4 bases and J by 5 bases, with 11 bases of the junction left unmatched. CDR1 is MNHEY, CDR2 SVGEGT, per germline. CDR3 length: 17 amino acids.

The rearrangement joins TRBV29-1 to TRBJ2-3, with 9 bases aligning to TRBD1. The V and J ends lost 1 base and 6 bases, in that order; junction bases with no gene match: 8. This CDR3 has 15 residues. The germline gives CDR1 SQVTM, CDR2 ANQGSEA. The CDR3 sequence: CSVEAPGTGWDTQYF. The CDR3 DNA follows: TGCAGCGTTGAAGCCCCCGGGACAGGGTGGGATACGCAGTATTTT.